This T cell receptor (beta chain) was sequenced in a study of cytomegalovirus exposure and HLA in healthy donors (dated by TCRdb to 2016 to 2017). For the wider study: The 666 repertoires of the first cohort and the 120 validation repertoires were produced on the same platform, according to a later analysis. Besides the first cohort of 550 to 750 subjects, a separate validation cohort made up of roughly 130 different subjects was used. The study aimed to test whether cataloging public T cell receptors could reveal signatures of past pathogen exposure. The study combined high-throughput TCR immunosequencing, statistical association of individual TCRs with disease status, and machine learning to predict cytomegalovirus infection status. What the work shows at the level of the full study, not this receptor alone: Across donors, most TCR sequences were observed very rarely, whereas some public TCRs were present in many individuals. In vitro tests confirmed that a few of the cytomegalovirus-associated TCR beta chains recognize cytomegalovirus antigens. According to the authors, the approach could potentially be generalized to other disease states and immunological phenotypes. The study listed 150 to 200 TCR beta chains as associated with cytomegalovirus. In both the original and validation cohorts, the classifier was reported to diagnose cytomegalovirus status with high specificity and sensitivity. The validation cohort had no HLA typing available for a later analysis, so co-occurrence within that cohort was assessed over all 110 or so repertoires. A later analysis found that TCRs clustered in the first cohort also tended to co-occur in the roughly 120 validation repertoires, with roughly 95% of cluster scores above 0.

Comment on this clone: Its antigen is currently not known. Qualities for individual bases were not recorded, and no much larger clone is one base off.

Receptor libraries were prepared by the immunoSEQ multiplex PCR assay. As for the authors' bioinformatics: A statistical classification framework was developed to diagnose cytomegalovirus status using the catalog of TCR beta chain sequences. TCRdb took over this immuneACCESS table, retaining in-frame rearrangements with V and J assigned. Such tables are incomplete; in checked studies, under half of the missing clones stem from an unresolved V gene, and the remainder is unexplained. Clone size and the V and J calls come from that table; the DNA yielded D and trimming. The sample table holds a few hundred thousand clones, of which around four fifths were seen once. The ten largest clones add up to more than 13% of the sample. V ends up 3 bases short and J 0 bases short, with an unmatched junction base count of 3. In the germline V gene, CDR1 corresponds to SGHRS and CDR2 to YFSETQ. From its cysteine to its phenylalanine, the CDR3 spans 14 amino acids. Only the CDR3 region is kept as DNA, spanning 42 bases read in frame from base 1.

Separate from the approximately 700-subject first cohort, the validation cohort of 95 to 150 subjects was the group to which the donors belonged. Sequencing was carried out using PBMCs. This chain joins TRBV5-1 to TRBJ2-7; the junction holds 7 bases that match TRBD2. The source is a woman aged 25 to 39 in good health and CMV-seropositive. CDR3 reads: CASSSASGSYEQYF. DNA sequence: TGCGCCAGCAGCTCGGCTAGCGGCTCCTACGAGCAGTACTTC.